This T cell receptor beta chain was obtained from a study of T-cell memory formation after mild COVID-19 (dated by TCRdb to the early 2020s). Describing the broader study: TCR sequence clusters from the two donors were largely donor specific. Longitudinal TCRalpha and TCRbeta repertoire sequencing tracked T-cell clones expanding and contracting after mild COVID-19 in two donors. The cohort comprised two young, previously healthy adult volunteers, one female and one male.

From the cysteine up to the phenylalanine, the CDR3 has a length of 16 residues. The CDR3 DNA has 48 bases and is translated from base 1. Sequences MGHRA (CDR1) and YSYEKL (CDR2) are obtained from the germline V gene. V gives up 2 bases and J gives up 2 bases, and the segment between their germline ends measures 16 bases. Results the study describes overall, beyond this receptor: The study covered only a couple of mild cases, and larger cohorts including severe cases with pre-infection samples were considered necessary. Clones that contracted from day 15 to 85 showed balanced CD4/CD8 phenotypes, whereas a second wave of clones that expanded from day 15 to 37 leaned towards CD4+. Contracting CD4+ clones turned up mainly in the CM and EM memory subsets, whereas EMRA was where CD8+ clones were enriched. The detection of some responding clones in pre-infection memory suggests that pre-existing cross-reactive memory T cells joined the SARS-CoV-2 response. SARS-CoV-2 specificity was not confirmed for the second-wave clones peaking on day 37.

PBMCs were isolated by Ficoll-Paque density gradient centrifugation. These reads were obtained on an Illumina NovaSeq 6000. TCRalpha and TCRbeta cDNA libraries were constructed by 5'RACE with constant-segment primers, with sample barcodes and unique molecular identifiers being introduced. RNA was extracted from every sample with Trizol reagent. Library amplification was performed in two PCR steps, and a second sample barcode and Illumina TruSeq adapters were introduced in the second step. Sequencing of the libraries was done on an Illumina NovaSeq, producing 2 x 150 bp paired-end reads. For the original study's pipeline: With migec v1.2.7, reads were demultiplexed and then collapsed into UMI-guided consensus sequences. Using mixcr v2.1.11, the UMI consensuses were aligned to TRA and TRB V and J templates and assembled into clonotypes. A clonotype was counted as expanded or contracted only if both edgeR and NoisET called the change significant, with noise models trained on biological replicates. edgeR calls used a false discovery rate-adjusted p below 0.01 and a log2 fold-change threshold of 1. PCA with hierarchical clustering of max-normalized trajectories of the 1000 most abundant clonotypes was used as exploratory dynamics analysis. Separately sequenced CD4+ and CD8+ repertoires were used to assign the CD4 or CD8 phenotype of responding clones. The public sequencing data were trimmed at Q25 with fastp and processed into clonotypes with MiXCR by TCRdb, which kept only in-frame beta chains. Every entry covers one CDR3 protein and lists the most common genes and DNA from its rows. TCRdb's processing, not the authors', yielded these V and J calls. The sample table records approximately 260,000 distinct CDR3 sequences; around 15% of these occur just once. Of the sample, roughly 20% is held by the ten largest clones.

In its sample, this clonotype was seen a few times. The target of this receptor is not known. Base qualities are not at hand, and no much larger clone is one base apart. The receptor's source is a man between 18 and 35 years old who had mild COVID-19 (a few samples of this study predate the infection). The sample titles of this study are shuffled in the database, so cell type and time point are left out; the donor was told from shared clones. The sample comprised PBMCs or a T cell subset sorted from them (not recorded which). In this chain, TRBV4-1 is recombined with TRBJ2-7; perhaps TRBD1 is the D gene, with 5 bases matching. The CDR3 region: CASSQTAGIGPYEQYF. In nucleotide form, the sequence is TGCGCCAGCAGCCAAACGGCAGGGATTGGGCCCTACGAGCAGTACTTC.